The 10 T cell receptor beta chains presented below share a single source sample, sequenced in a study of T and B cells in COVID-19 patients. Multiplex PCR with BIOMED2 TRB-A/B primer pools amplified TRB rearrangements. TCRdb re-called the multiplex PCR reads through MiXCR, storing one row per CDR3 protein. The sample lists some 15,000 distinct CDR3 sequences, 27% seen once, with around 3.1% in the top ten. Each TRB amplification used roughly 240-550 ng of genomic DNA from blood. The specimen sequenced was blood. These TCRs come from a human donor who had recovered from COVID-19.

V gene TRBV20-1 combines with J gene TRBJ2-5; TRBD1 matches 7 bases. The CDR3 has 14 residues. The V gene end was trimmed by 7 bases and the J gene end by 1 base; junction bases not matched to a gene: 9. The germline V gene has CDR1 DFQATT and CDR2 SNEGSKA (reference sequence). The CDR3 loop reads CSVTTGSVQETQYF. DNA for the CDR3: TGCAGTGTTACGACAGGGAGCGTCCAAGAGACCCAGTACTTC.

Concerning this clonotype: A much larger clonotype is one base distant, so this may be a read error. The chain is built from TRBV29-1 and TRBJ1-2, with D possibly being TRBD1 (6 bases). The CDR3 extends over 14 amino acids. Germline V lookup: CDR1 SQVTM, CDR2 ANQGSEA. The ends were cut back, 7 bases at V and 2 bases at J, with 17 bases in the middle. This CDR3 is CSGGGGGRNYGYTF. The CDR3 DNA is TGCAGCGGGGGTGGGGGGGGGCGAAACTATGGCTACACCTTC.

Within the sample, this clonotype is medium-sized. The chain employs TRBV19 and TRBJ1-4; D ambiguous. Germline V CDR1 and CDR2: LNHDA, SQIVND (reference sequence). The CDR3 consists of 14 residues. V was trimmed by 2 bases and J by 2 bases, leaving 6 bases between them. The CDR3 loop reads CASSITATNEKLFF. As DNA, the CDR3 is TGTGCCAGTAGTATAACGGCGACTAATGAAAAACTGTTTTTT.

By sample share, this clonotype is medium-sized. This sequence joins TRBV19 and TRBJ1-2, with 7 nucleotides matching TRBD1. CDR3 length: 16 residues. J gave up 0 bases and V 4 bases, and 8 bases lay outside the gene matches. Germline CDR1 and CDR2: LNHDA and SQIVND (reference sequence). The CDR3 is CASSKSGQAANYGYTF. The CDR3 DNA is TGTGCCAGTAGTAAATCCGGACAGGCCGCTAACTATGGCTACACCTTC.

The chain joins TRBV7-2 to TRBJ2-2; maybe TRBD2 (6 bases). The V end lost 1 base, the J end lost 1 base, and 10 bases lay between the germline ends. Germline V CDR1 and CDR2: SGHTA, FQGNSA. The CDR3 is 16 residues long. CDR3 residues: CASSLERVKNTGELFF. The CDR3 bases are TGTGCCAGCAGCTTAGAGCGGGTCAAGAACACCGGGGAGCTGTTTTTT.

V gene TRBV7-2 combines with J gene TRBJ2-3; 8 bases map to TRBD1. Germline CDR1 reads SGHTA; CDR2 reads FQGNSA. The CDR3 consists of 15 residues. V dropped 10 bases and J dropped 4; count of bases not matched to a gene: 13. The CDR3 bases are TGTGCCACCAAGACCTCGACAGGGGAGGCAGATACGCAGTATTTT. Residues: CATKTSTGEADTQYF.

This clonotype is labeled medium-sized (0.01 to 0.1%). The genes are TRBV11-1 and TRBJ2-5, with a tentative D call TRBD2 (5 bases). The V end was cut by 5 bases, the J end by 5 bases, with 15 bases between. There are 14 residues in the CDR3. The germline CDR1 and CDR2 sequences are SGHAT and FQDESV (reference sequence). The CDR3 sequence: CASSRGSRVETQYF. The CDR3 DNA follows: TGTGCCAGCAGCCGAGGGAGTCGGGTTGAGACCCAGTACTTC.

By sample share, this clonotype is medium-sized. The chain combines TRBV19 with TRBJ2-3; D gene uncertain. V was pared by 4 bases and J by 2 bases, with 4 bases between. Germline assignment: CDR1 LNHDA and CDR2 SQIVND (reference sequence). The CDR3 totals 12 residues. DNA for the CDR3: TGTGCCAGTAGTACCTTCACAGATACGCAGTATTTT. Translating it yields CASSTFTDTQYF.

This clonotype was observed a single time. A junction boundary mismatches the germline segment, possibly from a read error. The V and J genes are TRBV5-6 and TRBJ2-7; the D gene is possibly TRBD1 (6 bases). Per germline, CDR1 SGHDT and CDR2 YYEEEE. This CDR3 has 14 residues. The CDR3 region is CASSLVVGAYEQYF. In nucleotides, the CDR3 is TGCGCCAGCAGCTTGGTTGTGGGGGCGTACGAGCAGTACTTC.

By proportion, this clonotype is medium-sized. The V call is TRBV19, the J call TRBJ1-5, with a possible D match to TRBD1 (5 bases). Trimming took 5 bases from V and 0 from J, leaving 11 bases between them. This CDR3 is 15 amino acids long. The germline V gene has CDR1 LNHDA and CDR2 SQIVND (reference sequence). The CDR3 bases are TGTGCCAGTAGTCCGACAGCTACTAGCAATCAGCCCCAGCATTTT. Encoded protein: CASSPTATSNQPQHF.